In this sample, the clone carrying this T cell receptor beta chain turned up once. This specimen belongs to a study of tissue T cells after allogeneic stem cell transplantation. Germline lookup yields CDR1 MNHEY and CDR2 SVGAGI. The V and J ends lost 0 bases and 2 bases respectively, with 10 bases between them. This CDR3 contains 15 residues. Clones were read by immunoSEQ multiplex PCR, and TCRdb kept only the in-frame ones, dropping some. The profile covers roughly 42,000 clones, with roughly 92% appearing a single time and 3% to 4% taken by the ten largest. The sequencing used blood, collected before transplantation. The V and J genes are TRBV6-5 and TRBJ1-1; D gene unclear. This sequence originates from a woman between 35 and 75 years old who later had graft-versus-host disease after an allogeneic stem cell transplant. This chain's CDR3 is CASSYSSNINTEAFF. CDR3 in DNA: TGTGCCAGCAGTTACTCGAGTAACATTAACACTGAAGCTTTCTTT.